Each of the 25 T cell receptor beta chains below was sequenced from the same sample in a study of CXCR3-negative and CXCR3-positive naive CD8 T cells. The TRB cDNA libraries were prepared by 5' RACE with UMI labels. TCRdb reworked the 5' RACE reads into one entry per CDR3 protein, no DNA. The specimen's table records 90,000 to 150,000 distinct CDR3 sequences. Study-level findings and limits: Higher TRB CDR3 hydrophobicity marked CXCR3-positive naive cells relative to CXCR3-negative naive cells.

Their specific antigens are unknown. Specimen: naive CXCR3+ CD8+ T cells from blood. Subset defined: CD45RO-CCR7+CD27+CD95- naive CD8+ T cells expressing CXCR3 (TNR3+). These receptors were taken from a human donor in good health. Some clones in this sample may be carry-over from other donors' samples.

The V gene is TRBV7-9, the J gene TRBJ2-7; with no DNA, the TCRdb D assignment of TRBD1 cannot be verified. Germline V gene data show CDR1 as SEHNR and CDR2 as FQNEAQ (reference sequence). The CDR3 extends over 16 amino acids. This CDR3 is CASSLVAGLRSYEQYF.

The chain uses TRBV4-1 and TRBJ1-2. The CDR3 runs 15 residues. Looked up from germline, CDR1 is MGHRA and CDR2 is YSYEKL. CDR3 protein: CASSPGHPLGYGYTF.

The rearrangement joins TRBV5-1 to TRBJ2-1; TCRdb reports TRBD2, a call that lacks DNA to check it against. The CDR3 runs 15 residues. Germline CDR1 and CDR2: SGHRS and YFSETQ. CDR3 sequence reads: CASSDGTSAANEQFF. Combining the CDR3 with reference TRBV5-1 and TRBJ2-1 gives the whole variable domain KAGVTQTPRYLIKTRGQQVTLSCSPISGHRSVSWYQQTPGQGLQFLFEYFSETQRNKGNFPGRFSGRQFSNSRSEMNVSTLELGDSALYLCASSDGTSAANEQFFGPGTRLTVL.

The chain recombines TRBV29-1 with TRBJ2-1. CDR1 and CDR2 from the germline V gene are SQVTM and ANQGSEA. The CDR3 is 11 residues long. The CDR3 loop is CSVRNYNEQFF.

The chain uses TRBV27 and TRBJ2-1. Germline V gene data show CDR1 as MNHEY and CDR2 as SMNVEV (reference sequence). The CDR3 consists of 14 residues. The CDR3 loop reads CASSYRKPDNEQFF.

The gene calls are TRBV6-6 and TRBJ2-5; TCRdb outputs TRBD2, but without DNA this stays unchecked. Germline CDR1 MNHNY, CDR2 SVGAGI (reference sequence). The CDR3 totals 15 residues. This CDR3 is CASSSGLADQETQYF.

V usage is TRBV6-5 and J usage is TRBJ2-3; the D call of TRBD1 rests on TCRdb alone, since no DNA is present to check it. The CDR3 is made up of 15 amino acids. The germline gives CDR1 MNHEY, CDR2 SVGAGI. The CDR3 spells CASSYRGGSADTQYF.

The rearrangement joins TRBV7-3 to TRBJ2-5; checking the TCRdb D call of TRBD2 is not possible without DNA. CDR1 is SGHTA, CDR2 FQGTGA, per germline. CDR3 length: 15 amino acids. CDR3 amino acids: CASSPSAAEQETQYF.

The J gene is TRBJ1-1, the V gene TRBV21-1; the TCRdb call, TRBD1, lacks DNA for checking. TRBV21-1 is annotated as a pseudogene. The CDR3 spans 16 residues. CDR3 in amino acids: CASSNPSRGAGTEAFF.

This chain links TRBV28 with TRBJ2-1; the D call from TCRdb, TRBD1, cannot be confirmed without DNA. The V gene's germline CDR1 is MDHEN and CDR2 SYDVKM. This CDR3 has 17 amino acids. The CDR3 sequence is CASSLSPGQGSYNEQFF.

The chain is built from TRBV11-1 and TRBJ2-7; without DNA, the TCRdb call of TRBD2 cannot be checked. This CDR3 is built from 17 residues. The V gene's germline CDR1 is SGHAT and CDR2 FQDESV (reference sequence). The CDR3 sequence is CASSSWGGGPLGYEQYF.

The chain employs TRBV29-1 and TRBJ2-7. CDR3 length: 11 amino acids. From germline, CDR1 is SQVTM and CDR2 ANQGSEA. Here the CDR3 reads CSVQGPYEQYF.

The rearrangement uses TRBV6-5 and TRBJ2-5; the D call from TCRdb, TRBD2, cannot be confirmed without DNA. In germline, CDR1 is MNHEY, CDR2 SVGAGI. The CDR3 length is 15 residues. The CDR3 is CASSYSSRGEETQYF.

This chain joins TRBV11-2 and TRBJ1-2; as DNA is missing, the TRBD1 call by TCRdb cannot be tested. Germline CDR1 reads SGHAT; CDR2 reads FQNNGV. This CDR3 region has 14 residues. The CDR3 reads CASTDGASLNGYTF.

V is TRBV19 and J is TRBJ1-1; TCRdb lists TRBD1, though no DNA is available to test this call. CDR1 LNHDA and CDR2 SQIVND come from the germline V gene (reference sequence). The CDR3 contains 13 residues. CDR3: CATSGGVVTEAFF.

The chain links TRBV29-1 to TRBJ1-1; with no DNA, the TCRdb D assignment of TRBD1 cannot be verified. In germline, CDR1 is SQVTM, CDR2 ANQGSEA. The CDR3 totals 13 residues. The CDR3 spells CSVVGQGRTEAFF.

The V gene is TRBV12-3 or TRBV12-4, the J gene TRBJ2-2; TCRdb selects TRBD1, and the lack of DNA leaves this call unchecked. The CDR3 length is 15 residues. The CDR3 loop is CASSFTGAGPGELFF.

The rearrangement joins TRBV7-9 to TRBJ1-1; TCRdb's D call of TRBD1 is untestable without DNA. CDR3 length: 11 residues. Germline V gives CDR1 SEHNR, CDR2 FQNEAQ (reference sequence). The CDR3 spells CASFGGTEAFF.

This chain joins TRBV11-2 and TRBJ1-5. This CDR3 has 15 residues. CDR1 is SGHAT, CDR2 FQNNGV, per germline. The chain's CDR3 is CASSFGGESNQPQHF.

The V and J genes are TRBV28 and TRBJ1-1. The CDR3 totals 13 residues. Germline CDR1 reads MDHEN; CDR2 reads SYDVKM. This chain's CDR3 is CASSFQPNTEAFF.

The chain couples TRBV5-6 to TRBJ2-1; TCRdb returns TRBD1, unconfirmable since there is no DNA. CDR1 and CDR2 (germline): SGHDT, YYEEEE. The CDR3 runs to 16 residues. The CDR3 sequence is CASSLGPGQGYNEQFF.

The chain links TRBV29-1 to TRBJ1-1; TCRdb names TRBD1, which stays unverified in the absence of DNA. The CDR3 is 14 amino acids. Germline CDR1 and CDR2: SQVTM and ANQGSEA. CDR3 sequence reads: CSAKPGTGGTEAFF.

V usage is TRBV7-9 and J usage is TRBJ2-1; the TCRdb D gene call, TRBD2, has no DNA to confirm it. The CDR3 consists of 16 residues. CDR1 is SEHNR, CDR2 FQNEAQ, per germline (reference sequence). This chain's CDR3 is CASSLSSGSIRNEQFF.

The CDR3 reads CASSQDRTQYF. The chain links TRBV3-1 to TRBJ2-5. Germline V CDR1 and CDR2: LGHDT, YNNKEL (reference sequence). The CDR3 sequence is 11 residues long.

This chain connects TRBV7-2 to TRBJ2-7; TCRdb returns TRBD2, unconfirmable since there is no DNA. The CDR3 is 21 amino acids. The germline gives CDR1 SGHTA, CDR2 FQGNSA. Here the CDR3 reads CASSLGQTRLAGDAILPGQYF.